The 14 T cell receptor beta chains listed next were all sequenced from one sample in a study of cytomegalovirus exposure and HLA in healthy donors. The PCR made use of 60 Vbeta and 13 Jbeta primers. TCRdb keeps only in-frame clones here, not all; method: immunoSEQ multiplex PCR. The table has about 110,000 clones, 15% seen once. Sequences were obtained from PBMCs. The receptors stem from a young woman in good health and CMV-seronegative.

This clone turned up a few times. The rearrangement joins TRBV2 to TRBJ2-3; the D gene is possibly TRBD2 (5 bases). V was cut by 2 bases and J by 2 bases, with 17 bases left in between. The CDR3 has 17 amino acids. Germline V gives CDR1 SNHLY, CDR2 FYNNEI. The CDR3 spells CASSESGGPIDTDTQYF. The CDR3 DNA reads TGTGCCAGCAGTGAAAGTGGAGGACCTATAGACACAGATACGCAGTATTTT.

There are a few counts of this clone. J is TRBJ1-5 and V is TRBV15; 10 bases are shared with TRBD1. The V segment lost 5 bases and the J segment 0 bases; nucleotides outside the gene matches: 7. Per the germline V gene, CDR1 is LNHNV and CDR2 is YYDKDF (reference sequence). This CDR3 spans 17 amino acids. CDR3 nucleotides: TGTGCCACCAGCGGAGCCAGACAGGGGGCTAGCAATCAGCCCCAGCATTTT. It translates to CATSGARQGASNQPQHF.

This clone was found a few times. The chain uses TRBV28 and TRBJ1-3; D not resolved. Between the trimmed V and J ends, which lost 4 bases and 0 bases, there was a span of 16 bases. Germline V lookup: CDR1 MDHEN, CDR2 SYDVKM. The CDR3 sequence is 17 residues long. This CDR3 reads CASSSPTLTSSGNTIYF. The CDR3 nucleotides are TGTGCCAGCAGTTCCCCGACTCTTACATCCTCTGGAAACACCATATATTTT.

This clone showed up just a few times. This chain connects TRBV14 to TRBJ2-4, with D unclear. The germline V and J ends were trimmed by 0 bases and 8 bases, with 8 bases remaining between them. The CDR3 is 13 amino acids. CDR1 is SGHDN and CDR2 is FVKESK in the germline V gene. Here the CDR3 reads CASSQEGAYIQYF. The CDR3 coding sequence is TGTGCCAGCAGCCAAGAGGGCGCGTACATTCAGTACTTC.

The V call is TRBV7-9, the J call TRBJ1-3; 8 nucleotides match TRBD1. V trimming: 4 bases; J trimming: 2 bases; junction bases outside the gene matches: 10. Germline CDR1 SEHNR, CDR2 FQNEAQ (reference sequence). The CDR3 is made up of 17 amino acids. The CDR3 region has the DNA TGTGCCAGCAGCTCACCGACAGGGGAGCCCCCTGGAAACACCATATATTTT. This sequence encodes CASSSPTGEPPGNTIYF.

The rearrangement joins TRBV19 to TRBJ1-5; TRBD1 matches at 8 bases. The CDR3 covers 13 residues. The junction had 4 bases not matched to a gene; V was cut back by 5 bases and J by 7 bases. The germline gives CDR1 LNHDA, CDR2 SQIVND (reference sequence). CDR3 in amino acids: CASSPNRGQPQHF. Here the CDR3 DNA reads TGTGCCAGTAGTCCCAACAGGGGGCAGCCCCAGCATTTT.

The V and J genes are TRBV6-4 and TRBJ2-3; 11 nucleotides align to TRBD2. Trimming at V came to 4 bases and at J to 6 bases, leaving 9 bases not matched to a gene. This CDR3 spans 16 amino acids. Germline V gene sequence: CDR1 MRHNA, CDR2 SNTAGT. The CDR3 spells CASSASTSGGGDTQYF. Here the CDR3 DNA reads TGTGCCAGCAGTGCATCCACTAGCGGGGGCGGGGATACGCAGTATTTT.

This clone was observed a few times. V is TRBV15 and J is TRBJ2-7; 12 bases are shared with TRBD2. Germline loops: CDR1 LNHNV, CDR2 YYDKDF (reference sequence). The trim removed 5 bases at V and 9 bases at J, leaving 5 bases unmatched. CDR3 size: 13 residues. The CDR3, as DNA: TGTGCCACCAGCGTTGGACTAGCGGGATTGCAGTACTTC. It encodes CATSVGLAGLQYF.

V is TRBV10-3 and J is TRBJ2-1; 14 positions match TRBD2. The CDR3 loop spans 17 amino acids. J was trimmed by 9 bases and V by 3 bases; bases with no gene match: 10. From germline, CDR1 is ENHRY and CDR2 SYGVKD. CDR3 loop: CAISEFIGTSGSGEQFF. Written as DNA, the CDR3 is TGTGCCATCAGTGAATTTATAGGGACTAGCGGGAGCGGTGAGCAGTTCTTC.

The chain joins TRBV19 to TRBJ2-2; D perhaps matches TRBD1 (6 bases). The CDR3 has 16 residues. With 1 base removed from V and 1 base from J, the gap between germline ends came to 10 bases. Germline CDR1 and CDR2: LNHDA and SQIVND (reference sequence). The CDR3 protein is CASSIGSRGNTGELFF. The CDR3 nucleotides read TGTGCCAGTAGTATAGGATCCAGGGGGAACACCGGGGAGCTGTTTTTT. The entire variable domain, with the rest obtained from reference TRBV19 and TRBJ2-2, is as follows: DGGITQSPKYLFRKEGQNVTLSCEQNLNHDAMYWYRQDPGQGLRLIYYSQIVNDFQKGDIAEGYSVSREKKESFPLTVTSAQKNPTAFYLCASSIGSRGNTGELFFGEGSRLTVL.

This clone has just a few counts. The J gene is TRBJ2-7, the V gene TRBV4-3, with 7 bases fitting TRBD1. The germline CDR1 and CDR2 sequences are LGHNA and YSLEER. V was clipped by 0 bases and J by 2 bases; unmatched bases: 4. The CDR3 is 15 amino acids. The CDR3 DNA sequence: TGCGCCAGCAGCCAAGATCCGGGACAGCCCTACGAGCAGTACTTC. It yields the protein CASSQDPGQPYEQYF.

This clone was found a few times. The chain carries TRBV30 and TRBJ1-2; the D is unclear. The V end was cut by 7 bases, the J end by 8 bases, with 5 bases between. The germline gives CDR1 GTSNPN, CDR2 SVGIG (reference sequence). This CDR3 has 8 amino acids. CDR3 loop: CASGGYTF. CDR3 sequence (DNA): TGTGCCTCGGGAGGCTACACCTTC.

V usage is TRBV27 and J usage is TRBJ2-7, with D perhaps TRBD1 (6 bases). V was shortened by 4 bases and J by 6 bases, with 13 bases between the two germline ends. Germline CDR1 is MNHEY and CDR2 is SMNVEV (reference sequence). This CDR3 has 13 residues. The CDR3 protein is CASSSDRFGEQYF. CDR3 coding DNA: TGTGCCAGCAGTTCAGACAGGTTCGGCGAGCAGTACTTC.

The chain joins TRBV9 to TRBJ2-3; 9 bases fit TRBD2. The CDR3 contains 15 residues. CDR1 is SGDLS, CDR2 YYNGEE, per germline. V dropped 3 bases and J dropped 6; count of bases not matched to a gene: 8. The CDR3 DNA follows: TGTGCCAGCAGCGCACACGTAGCGGGGGTGGATACGCAGTATTTT. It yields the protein CASSAHVAGVDTQYF.